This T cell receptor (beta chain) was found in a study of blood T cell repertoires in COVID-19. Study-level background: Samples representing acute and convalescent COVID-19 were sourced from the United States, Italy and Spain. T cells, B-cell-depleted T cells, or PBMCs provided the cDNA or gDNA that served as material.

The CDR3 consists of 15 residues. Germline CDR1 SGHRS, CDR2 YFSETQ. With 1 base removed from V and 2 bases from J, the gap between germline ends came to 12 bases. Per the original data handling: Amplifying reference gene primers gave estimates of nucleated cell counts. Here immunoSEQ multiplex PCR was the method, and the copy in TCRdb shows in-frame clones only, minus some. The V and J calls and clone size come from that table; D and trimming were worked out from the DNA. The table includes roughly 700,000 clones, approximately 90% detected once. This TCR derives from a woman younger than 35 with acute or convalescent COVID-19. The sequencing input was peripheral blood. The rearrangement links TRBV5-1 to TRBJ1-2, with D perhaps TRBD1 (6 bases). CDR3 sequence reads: CASSLLLGTNYGYTF. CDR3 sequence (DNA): TGCGCCAGCAGCTTGCTTTTAGGGACAAACTATGGCTACACCTTC.